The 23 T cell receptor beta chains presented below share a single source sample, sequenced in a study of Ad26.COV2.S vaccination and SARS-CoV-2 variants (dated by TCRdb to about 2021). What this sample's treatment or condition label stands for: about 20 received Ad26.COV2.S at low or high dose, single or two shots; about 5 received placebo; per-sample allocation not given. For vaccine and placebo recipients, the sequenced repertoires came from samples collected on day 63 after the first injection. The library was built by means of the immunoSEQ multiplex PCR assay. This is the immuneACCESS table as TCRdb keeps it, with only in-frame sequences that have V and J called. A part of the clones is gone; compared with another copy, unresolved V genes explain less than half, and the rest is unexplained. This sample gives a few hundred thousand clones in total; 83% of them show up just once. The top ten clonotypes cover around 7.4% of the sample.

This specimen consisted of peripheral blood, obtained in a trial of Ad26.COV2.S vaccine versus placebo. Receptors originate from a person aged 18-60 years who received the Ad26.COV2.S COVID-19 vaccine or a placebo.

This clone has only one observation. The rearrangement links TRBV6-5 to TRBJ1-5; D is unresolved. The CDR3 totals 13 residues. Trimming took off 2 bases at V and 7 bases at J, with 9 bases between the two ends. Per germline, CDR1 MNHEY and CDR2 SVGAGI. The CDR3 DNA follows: TGTGCCAGCAGTTACGGGCGAGAGCAGCCCCAGCATTTT. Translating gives CASSYGREQPQHF.

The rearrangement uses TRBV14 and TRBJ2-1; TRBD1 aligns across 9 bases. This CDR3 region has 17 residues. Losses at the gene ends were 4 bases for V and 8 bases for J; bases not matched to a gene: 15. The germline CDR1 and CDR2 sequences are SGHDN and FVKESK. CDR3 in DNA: TGTGCCAGCAGCCGATTGCCGGGACAGGGAACAGAGGATGAGCAGTTCTTC. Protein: CASSRLPGQGTEDEQFF.

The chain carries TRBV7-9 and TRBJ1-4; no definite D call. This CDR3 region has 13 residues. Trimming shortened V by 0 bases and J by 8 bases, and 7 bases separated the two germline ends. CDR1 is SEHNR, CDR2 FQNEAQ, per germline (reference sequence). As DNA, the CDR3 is TGTGCCAGCAGCTTAGCGGACTCGGAAAAACTGTTTTTT. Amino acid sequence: CASSLADSEKLFF. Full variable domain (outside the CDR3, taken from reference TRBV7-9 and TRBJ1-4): DTGVSQNPRHKITKRGQNVTFRCDPISEHNRLYWYRQTLGQGPEFLTYFQNEAQLEKSRLLSDRFSAERPKGSFSTLEIQRTEQGDSAMYLCASSLADSEKLFFGSGTQLSVL.

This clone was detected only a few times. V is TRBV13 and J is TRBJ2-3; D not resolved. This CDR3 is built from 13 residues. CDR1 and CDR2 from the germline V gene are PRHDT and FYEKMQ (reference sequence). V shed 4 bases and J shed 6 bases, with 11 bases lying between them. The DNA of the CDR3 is TGTGCCAGCAGCTCCTATGTGGGGGATACGCAGTATTTT. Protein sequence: CASSSYVGDTQYF. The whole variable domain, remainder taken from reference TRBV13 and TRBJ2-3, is AAGVIQSPRHLIKEKRETATLKCYPIPRHDTVYWYQQGPGQDPQFLISFYEKMQSDKGSIPDRFSAQQFSDYHSELNMSSLELGDSALYFCASSSYVGDTQYFGPGTRLTVL.

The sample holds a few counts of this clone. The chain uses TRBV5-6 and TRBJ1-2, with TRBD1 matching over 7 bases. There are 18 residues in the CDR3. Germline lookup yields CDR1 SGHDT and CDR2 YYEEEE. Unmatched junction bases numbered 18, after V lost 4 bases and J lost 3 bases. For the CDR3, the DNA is TGTGCCAGCAGCGGGACATACGTTAGAGGGGGCGCGGACTATGGCTACACCTTC. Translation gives CASSGTYVRGGADYGYTF.

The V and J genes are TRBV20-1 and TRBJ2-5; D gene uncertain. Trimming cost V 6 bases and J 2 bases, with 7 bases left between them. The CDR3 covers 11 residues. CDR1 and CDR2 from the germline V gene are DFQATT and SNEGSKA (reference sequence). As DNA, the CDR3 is TGCAGTGCAGTGATTCAAGAGACCCAGTACTTC. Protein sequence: CSAVIQETQYF.

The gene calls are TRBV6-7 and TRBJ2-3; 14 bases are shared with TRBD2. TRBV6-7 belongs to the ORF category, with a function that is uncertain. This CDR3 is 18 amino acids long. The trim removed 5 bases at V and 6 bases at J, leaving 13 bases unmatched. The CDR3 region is CASSTGLAGGPPPDTQYF. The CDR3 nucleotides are TGTGCCAGCAGTACCGGACTAGCGGGAGGCCCACCTCCTGATACGCAGTATTTT.

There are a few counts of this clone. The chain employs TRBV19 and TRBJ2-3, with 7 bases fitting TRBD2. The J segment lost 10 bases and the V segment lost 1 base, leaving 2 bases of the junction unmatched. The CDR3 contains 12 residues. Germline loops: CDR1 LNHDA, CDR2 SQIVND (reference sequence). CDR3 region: CASSIGLAPQYF. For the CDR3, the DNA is TGTGCCAGTAGTATAGGACTAGCTCCGCAGTATTTT.

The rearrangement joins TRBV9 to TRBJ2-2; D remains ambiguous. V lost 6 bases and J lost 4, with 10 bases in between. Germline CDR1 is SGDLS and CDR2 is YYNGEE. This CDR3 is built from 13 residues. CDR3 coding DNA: TGTGCCAGCACGTGGGGTGGCACCGGGGAGCTGTTTTTT. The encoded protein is CASTWGGTGELFF.

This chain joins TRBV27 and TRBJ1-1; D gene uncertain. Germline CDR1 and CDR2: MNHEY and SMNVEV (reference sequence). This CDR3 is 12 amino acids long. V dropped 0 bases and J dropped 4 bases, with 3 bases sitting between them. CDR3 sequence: CASSLSFTEAFF. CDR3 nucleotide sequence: TGTGCCAGCAGTTTATCGTTCACTGAAGCTTTCTTT.

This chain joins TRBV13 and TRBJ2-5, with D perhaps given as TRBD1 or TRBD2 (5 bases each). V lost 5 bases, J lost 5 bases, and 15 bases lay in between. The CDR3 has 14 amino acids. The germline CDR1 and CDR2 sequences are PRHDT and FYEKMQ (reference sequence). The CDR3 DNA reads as TGTGCCAGCAGCCCAACACCGGGGCGGGAGACCCAGTACTTC. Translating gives CASSPTPGRETQYF.

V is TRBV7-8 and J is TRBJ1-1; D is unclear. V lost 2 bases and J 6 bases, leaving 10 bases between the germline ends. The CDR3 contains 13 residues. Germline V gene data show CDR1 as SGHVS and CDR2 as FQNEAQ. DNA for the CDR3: TGTGCCAGCAGCTTAACCCTGGACGCTGAAGCTTTCTTT. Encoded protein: CASSLTLDAEAFF.

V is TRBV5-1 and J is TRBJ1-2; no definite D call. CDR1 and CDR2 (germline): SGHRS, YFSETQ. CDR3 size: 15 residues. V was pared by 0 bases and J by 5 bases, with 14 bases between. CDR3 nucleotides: TGCGCCAGCAGCTTGGGAGACCCCGGAGGGTATGGCTACACCTTC. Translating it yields CASSLGDPGGYGYTF.

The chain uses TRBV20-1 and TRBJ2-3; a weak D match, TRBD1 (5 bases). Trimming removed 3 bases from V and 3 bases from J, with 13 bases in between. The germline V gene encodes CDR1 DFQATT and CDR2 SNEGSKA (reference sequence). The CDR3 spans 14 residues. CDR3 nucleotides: TGCAGTGCTAGTCGACAGAGTTCTACAGATACGCAGTATTTT. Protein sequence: CSASRQSSTDTQYF.

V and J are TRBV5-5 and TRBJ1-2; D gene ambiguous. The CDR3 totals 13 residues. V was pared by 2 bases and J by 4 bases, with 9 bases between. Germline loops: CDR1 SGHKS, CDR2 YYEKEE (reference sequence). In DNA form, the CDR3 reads TGTGCCAGCAGCTTAAGGACTGGCTATGGCTACACCTTC. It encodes CASSLRTGYGYTF.

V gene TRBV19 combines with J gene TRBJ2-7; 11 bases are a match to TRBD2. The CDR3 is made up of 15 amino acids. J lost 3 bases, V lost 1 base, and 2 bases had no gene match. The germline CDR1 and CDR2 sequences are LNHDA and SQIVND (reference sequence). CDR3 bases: TGTGCCAGTAGTATAGGACTAGCGGGGTACTACGAGCAGTACTTC. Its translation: CASSIGLAGYYEQYF.

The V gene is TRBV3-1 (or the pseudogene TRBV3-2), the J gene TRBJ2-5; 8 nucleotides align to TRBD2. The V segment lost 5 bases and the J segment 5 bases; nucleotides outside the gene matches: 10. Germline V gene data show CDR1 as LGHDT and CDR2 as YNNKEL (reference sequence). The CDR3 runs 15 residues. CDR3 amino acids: CASSYGTRRFETQYF. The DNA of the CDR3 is TGTGCCAGCAGCTATGGGACTAGAAGGTTCGAGACCCAGTACTTC.

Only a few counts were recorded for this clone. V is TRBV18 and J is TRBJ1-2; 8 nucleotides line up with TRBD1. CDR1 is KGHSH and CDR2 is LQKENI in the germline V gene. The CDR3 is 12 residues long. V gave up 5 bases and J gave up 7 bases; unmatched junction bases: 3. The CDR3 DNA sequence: TGTGCCAGCTCAGGACAGGGCGGTGGCTACACCTTC. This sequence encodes CASSGQGGGYTF.

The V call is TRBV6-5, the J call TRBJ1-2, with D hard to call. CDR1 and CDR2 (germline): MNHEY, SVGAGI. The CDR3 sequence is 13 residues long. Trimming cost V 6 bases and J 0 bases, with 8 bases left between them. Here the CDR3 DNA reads TGTGCCAGCAGCTCAGTGCCTAACTATGGCTACACCTTC. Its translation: CASSSVPNYGYTF.

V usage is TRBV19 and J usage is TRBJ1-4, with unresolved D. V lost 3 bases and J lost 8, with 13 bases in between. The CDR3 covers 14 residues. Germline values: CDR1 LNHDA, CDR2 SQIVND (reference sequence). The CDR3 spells CASSIGPGREKLFF. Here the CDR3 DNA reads TGTGCCAGTAGTATCGGTCCGGGCCGCGAAAAACTGTTTTTT.

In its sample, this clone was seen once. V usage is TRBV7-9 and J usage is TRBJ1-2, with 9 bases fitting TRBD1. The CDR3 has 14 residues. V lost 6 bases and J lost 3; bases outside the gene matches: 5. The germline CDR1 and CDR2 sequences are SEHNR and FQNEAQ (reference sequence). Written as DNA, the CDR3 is TGTGCCAGCAGGCATCGGACAGGGGACTATGGCTACACCTTC. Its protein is CASRHRTGDYGYTF.

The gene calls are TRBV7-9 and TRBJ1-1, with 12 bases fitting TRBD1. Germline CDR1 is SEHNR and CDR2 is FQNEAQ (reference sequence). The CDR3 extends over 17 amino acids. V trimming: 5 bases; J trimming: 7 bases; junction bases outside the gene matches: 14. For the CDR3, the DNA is TGTGCCAGCAGCCCATACCGGGACAGGGGGCGTGTGGGTGAAGCTTTCTTT. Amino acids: CASSPYRDRGRVGEAFF.

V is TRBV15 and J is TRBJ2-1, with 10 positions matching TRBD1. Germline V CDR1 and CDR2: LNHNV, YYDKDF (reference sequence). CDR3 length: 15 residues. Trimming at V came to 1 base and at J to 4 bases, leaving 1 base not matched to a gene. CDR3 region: CATSRGTGGYNEQFF. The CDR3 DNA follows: TGTGCCACCAGCAGAGGGACAGGGGGGTACAATGAGCAGTTCTTC.